This paragraph covers one TCR beta chain sequence. The record originates from a study of metastatic and nonmetastatic thyroid tumors. Until they underwent thyroid surgery, no patient had received any treatment. Between the trimmed V and J ends, which lost 5 bases and 5 bases, there was a span of 10 bases. Per germline, CDR1 DFQATT and CDR2 SNEGSKA (reference sequence). The CDR3 loop spans 12 amino acids. With MiXCR, TCRdb called clones anew from the PCR reads. The sample has under 30,000 clones; about 4.1% are singletons. The origin of this receptor is a female donor with papillary thyroid cancer or a benign thyroid nodule (not recorded which). Some clones in this sample may be carry-over from other donors' samples. J is TRBJ2-1 and V is TRBV20-1; unclear D gene. Material for sequencing was blood. CDR3 in DNA: TGCAGTGCTCGACACCAAAACAATGAGCAGTTCTTC. This codes for CSARHQNNEQFF.